These 9 T cell receptor beta chains share one sample of origin, sequenced in a study of shared clonotypes between healthy human individuals (TCRdb year 2020). CD8 naive samples were CD45RO-negative cells positively selected for CCR7, giving a CD45RA+CCR7+ population that excluded TemRA cells. The library was produced with the immunoSEQ multiplex PCR assay. TCRdb mirrors the immuneACCESS table, restricted to in-frame sequences. Some clones are absent from its copies; in checked studies, under half trace to an unresolved V gene, and the reason for the others is unknown. Recorded for this sample are about 2 million clones; approximately 94% of them occurred a single time. The top ten hold 1% to 1.3% of the sample. Sequencing used naive CD8+ T cells sorted from blood. Sample cell subset or site, as interpreted from the label and publication: CD45RA+CCR7+. The receptors come from a man aged 18 to 35 in good health.

The rearrangement links TRBV6-4 to TRBJ1-5; 8 nucleotides line up with TRBD1. This CDR3 region has 17 residues. V lost 0 bases to trimming and J lost 2 bases; unmatched junction nucleotides: 6. Germline V lookup: CDR1 MRHNA, CDR2 SNTAGT. CDR3 coding DNA: TGTGCCAGCAGTGACTCCGTTGACAGGGGTGGCAATCAGCCCCAGCATTTT. Translating it yields CASSDSVDRGGNQPQHF.

V and J are TRBV6-5 and TRBJ2-1, with 7 bases identical to TRBD2. Germline-derived CDR1 and CDR2 are MNHEY and SVGAGI. CDR3 size: 16 residues. Unmatched junction bases numbered 7, after V lost 0 bases and J lost 5 bases. CDR3 sequence: CASSYSSGDRDNEQFF. CDR3 coding DNA: TGTGCCAGCAGTTACTCGAGCGGGGATAGAGACAATGAGCAGTTCTTC.

The chain employs TRBV4-3 and TRBJ2-5; D call uncertain. The CDR3 runs to 15 residues. The germline V and J ends were trimmed by 1 base and 3 bases, with 12 bases remaining between them. Germline V gene lookup returns CDR1 LGHNA and CDR2 YSLEER. The CDR3: CASSQVLALKETQYF. CDR3 in DNA: TGCGCCAGCAGCCAAGTCTTGGCACTAAAAGAGACCCAGTACTTC.

This rearrangement joins TRBV9 to TRBJ2-5; TRBD2 aligns across 10 bases. This CDR3 region has 16 residues. In germline, CDR1 is SGDLS, CDR2 YYNGEE. V trimming: 0 bases; J trimming: 2 bases; junction bases outside the gene matches: 4. The DNA of the CDR3 is TGTGCCAGCAGCGTAGGGTCTAGCGGGAGTCAAGAGACCCAGTACTTC. Translated, it gives CASSVGSSGSQETQYF.

The J gene is TRBJ2-1, the V gene TRBV4-1; maybe TRBD1 (5 bases). Trimming shortened V by 8 bases and J by 10 bases, and 15 bases separated the two germline ends. The V gene's germline CDR1 is MGHRA and CDR2 YSYEKL. CDR3 length: 12 amino acids. DNA of the CDR3: TGCGCCAGCTCCTTAGGGTCAGGGGAGCAGTTCTTC. Translation gives CASSLGSGEQFF.

The rearrangement joins TRBV30 to TRBJ2-5; 8 nucleotides align to TRBD1. The J segment lost 0 bases and the V segment lost 4 bases, leaving 13 bases of the junction unmatched. Germline V gene sequence: CDR1 GTSNPN, CDR2 SVGIG (reference sequence). The CDR3 loop spans 17 amino acids. CDR3 sequence reads: CAWTASTGTGYQETQYF. CDR3 nucleotide sequence: TGTGCCTGGACCGCCTCTACCGGGACAGGCTACCAAGAGACCCAGTACTTC.

The chain has TRBV19 and TRBJ2-7, with D perhaps given as TRBD1 or TRBD2 (5 bases each). The CDR3 has 13 amino acids. V was cut by 5 bases and J by 0 bases, with 8 bases left in between. CDR1 and CDR2 from the germline V gene are LNHDA and SQIVND (reference sequence). The CDR3 is CASSYGASYEQYF. The CDR3 nucleotides are TGTGCCAGTAGTTACGGGGCCTCCTACGAGCAGTACTTC.

J is TRBJ2-7 and V is TRBV5-4; tentatively, D is TRBD2 (5 bases). V dropped 2 bases and J dropped 3 bases, with 12 bases sitting between them. The germline CDR1 and CDR2 sequences are SGHNT and YYREEE (reference sequence). CDR3 length: 14 residues. CDR3 DNA: TGTGCCAGCAGCTTAGGAGGCAGTTACTACGAGCAGTACTTC. The encoded protein is CASSLGGSYYEQYF.

This rearrangement joins TRBV5-8 to TRBJ2-7, with 7 bases matching TRBD1. Germline values: CDR1 SGHTS, CDR2 YDEGEE. V lost 0 bases, J lost 3 bases, and 6 bases stayed unmatched. The CDR3 covers 15 residues. DNA for the CDR3: TGTGCCAGCAGCTTGGCCTGGGACAGCTACTACGAGCAGTACTTC. Protein: CASSLAWDSYYEQYF.